This T cell receptor beta chain emerged from a study of blood T cell repertoires in COVID-19 (dated by TCRdb to the early 2020s). Regarding the study in general: Samples covering the acute and convalescent phases of COVID-19 were provided by collaborators in the United States, Italy and Spain. The prospective study material was composed of cDNA or gDNA derived from T cells, B-cell-depleted T cells, or PBMCs. The dataset comprised deeply sampled blood TCRbeta repertoires from subjects exposed to, actively infected with, or recovered from COVID-19. A freely available public database, intended as a resource for researchers studying the immune response to SARS-CoV-2, is where the repertoires were released. Samples were obtained from the ongoing ImmuneRACE study (first 160 participants) and from over 1,000 subjects provided by 6 global collaborators. Sample metadata almost always included a de-identified subject ID, COVID-19 status, age in years and sex. Where available, HLA class I and class II types were taken from metadata supplied by the sample provider and were not determined by assay-based typing.

Points the paper makes about the study in general: How much clinical and demographic metadata was included differed by source and by participant, and the metadata was provided uncurated.

With regard to this clone: Its antigen remains unidentified. There are no base qualities to consult, and no much larger clone falls within one base.

The germline V gene gives CDR1 as MNHEY and CDR2 as SVGAGI. The CDR3 runs 13 amino acids, cysteine and phenylalanine included. The sequence is cut down to CDR3 DNA, 39 bases in frame from base 1. V lost 7 bases and J lost 4 bases; the stretch between them is 8 bases long. The immunoSEQ Assay, a bias-controlled multiplex PCR, was used to amplify TCRbeta CDR3 regions from genomic DNA. The authors' analysis ran thus. Nucleated cell counts per sample were estimated from amplification of reference gene primers within the assay. To quantify the absolute abundance of each unique TCRbeta CDR3 rearrangement, sequence reads were collapsed and filtered. For each sample, productive Simpson clonality was calculated as the square root of Simpson's diversity index across productive rearrangements. TCRdb limited this immuneACCESS table to in-frame rearrangements with V and J called. A share of clones is missing; checked studies link under half to unresolved V genes, and the rest is unexplained. The DNA was the basis for D and trimming; V, J and clone size are from that table. The sample table lists about 430,000 clones, about 88% of them with a count of one. Around 1.5% of the sample is held by the ten biggest clonotypes.

Participants in the prospective study were enrolled through a virtual design, were aged about 18 to 100 years, and lived in approximately 24 United States geographic areas. To assign participants to cohorts, the prospective study relied on clinical history that participants themselves reported in a screening survey and a study questionnaire. Exposed participants had been in contact, within 2 weeks of entering the study, with a person who had a PCR-confirmed or clinician-diagnosed case of COVID-19. Each participant in the prospective study had whole blood, serum and a nasopharyngeal or oropharyngeal swab collected by mobile phlebotomists. Additional blood draws and questionnaires over an approximately two-month period could optionally be provided by prospective study participants. Blood samples from the prospective study were shipped frozen or at room temperature prior to DNA extraction.

Here the chain combines TRBV6-5 and TRBJ2-6, with an unclear D gene assignment. The source is a woman younger than 35 who had been exposed to COVID-19. Sequencing was done on a sample of PBMCs or T cells enriched from blood (not recorded which). For the CDR3, the sequence is CASTSSGANVLTF. The nucleotide sequence is given as TGTGCCAGCACCTCTTCCGGGGCCAACGTCCTGACTTTC.